The source of this TCR beta chain is a study of blood T cell repertoires in COVID-19. Repertoires were generated with immunoSEQ multiplex PCR, while TCRdb's copy carries only in-frame clones and drops some. The sample carries some 120,000 clones, more than 75% recorded once. A Seattle source enrolled patients during active infection and followed them longitudinally. The CDR3 runs to 14 residues. Germline V gene lookup returns CDR1 LNHDA and CDR2 SQIVND (reference sequence). Trimming pared 7 bases from V and 2 bases from J, leaving 14 bases between. This chain uses TRBV19 with TRBJ2-5; weak D call: TRBD2 (6 bases). The sequenced material came from peripheral blood. The clonotype was recovered from a man in his 60s with COVID-19, enrolled during active disease. The CDR3 DNA reads TGTGCCAGTATGAGCAGGGCGGGACAAGAGACCCAGTACTTC. Amino acids: CASMSRAGQETQYF.